The clone carrying this T cell receptor (beta chain) was counted a single time. No antigen is known for it. A TCRbeta library incorporating unique molecular identifiers was prepared. TCRdb re-derived calls from the PCR reads in MiXCR, one entry per CDR3 protein. The data hold around 500,000 distinct CDR3 sequences, with about 21% observed a single time. This sample was included in a study of T-cell reconstitution after alpha-beta-depleted transplantation in children. Study outcomes and limitations: T cells produced anew were the main source of T-cell counts and diversity one year after transplant. From surviving recipient T cells and thymic progenitors came the high day-60 TCRbeta diversity observed in some patients. Reportedly, only several hundred clones from non-depleted graft cells drove alpha-beta T-cell counts at about two months.

CDR1 is SGHTA and CDR2 is FQGNSA in the germline V gene. With 5 bases removed from V and 3 bases from J, the gap between germline ends came to 11 bases. The CDR3 is 13 amino acids. The sample here was PBMCs, mostly from graft donor cells, taken 360 days after TCRalphabeta/CD19-depleted stem cell transplant. This sequence originates from a boy younger than two who had a stem cell transplant for acute myeloid leukemia, so the T cells may come from the graft donor. The chain recombines TRBV7-2 with TRBJ2-7; weak D call: TRBD2 (5 bases). The CDR3 coding sequence is TGTGCCAGCAGCCGATACCGGGGCTACGAGCAGTACTTC. This sequence encodes CASSRYRGYEQYF.